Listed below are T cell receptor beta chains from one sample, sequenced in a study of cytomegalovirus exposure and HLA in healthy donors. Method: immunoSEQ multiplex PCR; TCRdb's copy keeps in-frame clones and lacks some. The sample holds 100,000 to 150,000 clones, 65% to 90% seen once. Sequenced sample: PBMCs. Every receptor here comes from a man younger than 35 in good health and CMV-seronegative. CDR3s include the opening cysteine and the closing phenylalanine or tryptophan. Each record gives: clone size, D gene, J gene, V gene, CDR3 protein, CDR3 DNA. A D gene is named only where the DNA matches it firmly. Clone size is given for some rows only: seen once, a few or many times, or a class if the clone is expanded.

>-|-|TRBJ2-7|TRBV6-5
CASSYRGQYF
TGTGCCAGCAGTTACAGGGGGCAGTACTTC
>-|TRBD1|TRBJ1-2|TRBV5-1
CASSTLGRQGDRDGYTF
TGCGCCAGCAGCACCTTAGGGCGGCAGGGGGATCGTGATGGCTACACCTTC
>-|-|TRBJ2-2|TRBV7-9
CASSLARTNTGELFF
TGTGCCAGCAGCTTAGCCAGGACGAACACCGGGGAGCTGTTTTTT
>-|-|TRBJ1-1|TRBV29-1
CSVELGGNTEAFF
TGCAGCGTTGAACTAGGGGGAAACACTGAAGCTTTCTTT
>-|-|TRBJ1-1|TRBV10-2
CASRALGWEDTEAFF
TGCGCCAGCAGAGCCTTGGGGTGGGAGGACACTGAAGCTTTCTTT
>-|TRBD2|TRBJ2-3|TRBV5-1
CASSLAASGDGTQYF
TGCGCCAGCAGCTTGGCGGCTAGCGGGGACGGTACGCAGTATTTT
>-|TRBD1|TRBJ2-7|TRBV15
CATSRVRDRGYEQYF
TGTGCCACCAGCAGAGTAAGGGACAGGGGTTACGAGCAGTACTTC
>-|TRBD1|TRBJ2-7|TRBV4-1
CASSQVGTGDYEQYF
TGCGCCAGCAGCCAAGTCGGGACAGGAGACTACGAGCAGTACTTC
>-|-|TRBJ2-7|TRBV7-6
CASSLDPGVYEQYF
TGTGCCAGCAGCTTGGATCCAGGGGTATACGAGCAGTACTTC
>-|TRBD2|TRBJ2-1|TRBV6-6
CASKGLEPYNEQFF
TGTGCCAGCAAGGGACTAGAACCTTACAATGAGCAGTTCTTC
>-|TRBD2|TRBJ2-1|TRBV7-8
CASSLEGGGPKDEQFF
TGTGCCAGCAGCTTAGAGGGCGGGGGGCCGAAAGATGAGCAGTTCTTC
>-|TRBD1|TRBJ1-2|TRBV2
CASREGQGSDGYTF
TGTGCCAGCAGGGAGGGACAGGGGAGCGATGGCTACACCTTC
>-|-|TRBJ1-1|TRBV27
CASSSPLNTEAFF
TGTGCCAGCAGTTCCCCGTTGAACACTGAAGCTTTCTTT
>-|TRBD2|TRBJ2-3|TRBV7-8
CASSPRLAGGTDTQYF
TGTGCCAGCAGCCCTAGACTAGCGGGGGGCACAGATACGCAGTATTTT
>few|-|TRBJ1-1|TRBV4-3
CASSQVRNTEAFF
TGCGCCAGCAGCCAAGTCAGGAACACTGAAGCTTTCTTT
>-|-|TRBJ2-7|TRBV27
CASSPMVGRYEQYF
TGTGCCAGCAGTCCCATGGTGGGGAGATACGAGCAGTACTTC
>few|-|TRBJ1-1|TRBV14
CASSRELYTEAFF
TGTGCCAGCAGCCGGGAGTTGTACACTGAAGCTTTCTTT
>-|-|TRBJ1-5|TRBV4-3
CASSQDRVSNQPQHF
TGCGCCAGCAGCCAAGACAGGGTCAGCAATCAGCCCCAGCATTTT
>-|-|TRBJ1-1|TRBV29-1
CSGLLTQVEAFF
TGCAGCGGTCTCTTGACGCAGGTTGAAGCTTTCTTT
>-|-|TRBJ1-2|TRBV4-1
CASSQGRGWSGYTF
TGCGCCAGCAGCCAAGGACGGGGTTGGAGCGGCTACACCTTC
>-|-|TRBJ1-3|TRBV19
CASSTSGNTKTTIYF
TGTGCCAGTAGTACGTCCGGGAATACAAAAACCACCATATATTTT
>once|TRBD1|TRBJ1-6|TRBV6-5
CASRDTGGISPLHF
TGTGCCAGCAGGGATACAGGGGGGATTTCACCCCTCCACTTT
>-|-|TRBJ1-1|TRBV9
CASSVVAGVRAEAFF
TGTGCCAGCAGCGTGGTGGCAGGGGTGAGGGCTGAAGCTTTCTTT
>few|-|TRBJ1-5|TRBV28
CASSLGVKHF
TGTGCCAGCAGTTTGGGCGTGAAGCATTTT
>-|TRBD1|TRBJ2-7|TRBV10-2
CASSLQDRGREQYF
TGCGCCAGCAGTCTGCAGGACAGGGGGCGCGAGCAGTACTTC
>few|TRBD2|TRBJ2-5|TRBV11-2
CASSPGLAGGRETQYF
TGTGCCAGCAGCCCGGGACTAGCGGGGGGGCGTGAGACCCAGTACTTC
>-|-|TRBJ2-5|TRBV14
CASSRQTPLGETQYF
TGTGCCAGCAGCCGACAGACCCCGTTGGGAGAGACCCAGTACTTC
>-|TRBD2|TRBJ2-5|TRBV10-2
CASMWGGSQETQYF
TGCGCCAGCATGTGGGGGGGGAGCCAAGAGACCCAGTACTTC
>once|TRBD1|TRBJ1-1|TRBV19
CASRTRGPTDTEAFF
TGTGCCAGTAGGACGAGGGGGCCTACGGACACTGAAGCTTTCTTT
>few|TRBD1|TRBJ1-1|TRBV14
CASSQDLISNTGGAPEAFF
TGTGCCAGCAGCCAAGACCTAATTTCTAATACAGGGGGTGCCCCTGAAGCTTTCTTT
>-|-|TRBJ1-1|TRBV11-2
CASSFKYLGTLNTEAFF
TGTGCCAGCAGCTTTAAATATCTAGGTACATTGAACACTGAAGCTTTCTTT
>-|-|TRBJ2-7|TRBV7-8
CASSPLGGSRTYEQYF
TGTGCCAGCAGCCCCCTGGGTGGCAGCAGGACCTACGAGCAGTACTTC
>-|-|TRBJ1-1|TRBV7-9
CASSSTTVGYTEAFF
TGTGCCAGCAGCTCCACGACAGTTGGGTACACTGAAGCTTTCTTT
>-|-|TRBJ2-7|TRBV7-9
CASSLTEQGTYEQYF
TGTGCCAGCAGCTTAACGGAGCAGGGGACCTACGAGCAGTACTTC
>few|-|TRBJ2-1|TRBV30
CAWSIGPNEQFF
TGTGCCTGGAGTATTGGGCCCAATGAGCAGTTCTTC
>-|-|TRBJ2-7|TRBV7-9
CASSPLVARSYEQYF
TGTGCCAGCAGCCCGTTAGTAGCGCGTTCCTACGAGCAGTACTTC
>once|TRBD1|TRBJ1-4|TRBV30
CALDRGIEKLFF
TGTGCCTTGGACAGGGGGATCGAAAAACTGTTTTTT
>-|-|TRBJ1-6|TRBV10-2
CASSEYQVDRALHF
TGCGCCAGCAGTGAATATCAGGTTGATAGAGCCCTCCACTTT
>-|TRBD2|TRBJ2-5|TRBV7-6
CASSQGLDKRTQYF
TGTGCCAGCAGCCAGGGACTAGACAAGAGAACCCAGTACTTC
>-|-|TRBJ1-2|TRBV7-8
CASSLRVAGPKYGYTF
TGTGCCAGCAGCTTACGAGTAGCAGGGCCCAAATATGGCTACACCTTC
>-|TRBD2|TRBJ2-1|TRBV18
CASSPPGLAGAYNEQFF
TGTGCCAGCTCACCACCCGGACTAGCGGGGGCCTACAATGAGCAGTTCTTC
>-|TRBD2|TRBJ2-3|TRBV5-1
CASSLFPATSNTDTQYF
TGCGCCAGCAGCTTGTTTCCGGCGACTAGCAACACAGATACGCAGTATTTT
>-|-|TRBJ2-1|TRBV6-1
CASSVEGGGRNEQFF
TGTGCCAGCAGTGTTGAAGGAGGAGGCAGGAATGAGCAGTTCTTC
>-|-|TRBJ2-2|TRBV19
CASSATGVLTGELFF
TGTGCCAGTAGTGCGACAGGAGTACTTACCGGGGAGCTGTTTTTT
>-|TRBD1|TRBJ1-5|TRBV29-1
CSVDRGPGQPQHF
TGCAGCGTTGACAGGGGGCCGGGACAGCCCCAGCATTTT
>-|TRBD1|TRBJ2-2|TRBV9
CASSVEPGGQGGELFF
TGTGCCAGCAGCGTAGAACCAGGGGGCCAGGGCGGGGAGCTGTTTTTT
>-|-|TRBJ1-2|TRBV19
CASSIAHRGEGVADGYTF
TGTGCCAGTAGTATAGCCCATCGAGGCGAGGGGGTCGCGGATGGCTACACCTTC
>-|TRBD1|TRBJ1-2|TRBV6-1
CASRTRGEVDGYTF
TGTGCCAGCAGGACCAGGGGGGAAGTGGATGGCTACACCTTC
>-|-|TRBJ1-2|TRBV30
CAWRARYGYTF
TGTGCCTGGAGGGCACGCTATGGCTACACCTTC
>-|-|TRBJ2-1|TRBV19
CASSIEAGNNEQFF
TGTGCCAGTAGTATAGAGGCTGGCAACAATGAGCAGTTCTTC
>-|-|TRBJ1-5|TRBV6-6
CASSDVRGNQPQHF
TGTGCCAGCAGCGATGTTCGCGGCAATCAGCCCCAGCATTTT
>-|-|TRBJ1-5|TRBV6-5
CASSWTWSQPQHF
TGTGCCAGCAGTTGGACATGGAGTCAGCCCCAGCATTTT
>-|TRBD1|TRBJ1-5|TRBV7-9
CASSSLTGGAGYSNQPQHF
TGTGCCAGCAGCTCCCTAACAGGGGGCGCGGGGTATAGCAATCAGCCCCAGCATTTT
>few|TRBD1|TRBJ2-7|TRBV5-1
CASSNKTGQQSGEQYF
TGCGCCAGCAGCAACAAGACGGGACAGCAGTCTGGCGAGCAGTACTTC